The rows below give T cell receptor beta chains drawn from one sample of a study of OX40 agonist ivuxolimab in advanced cancers. TCRdb keeps only in-frame clones here, not all; method: immunoSEQ multiplex PCR. The data show about 140,000 clones, roughly 91% seen once. Material: CD4+ or CD8+ T cells sorted from blood, obtained in a trial of the OX40 agonist ivuxolimab. The receptor source for this set is an adult with an advanced solid tumor such as melanoma, head and neck, liver or kidney cancer. CDR3s include the opening cysteine and the closing phenylalanine or tryptophan. D genes are given only for firm matches.

j_gene,v_gene,d_gene,CDR3aa
TRBJ2-1,TRBV29-1,TRBD2,CSVGISGRALLPYNEQFF
TRBJ1-4,TRBV7-9,-,CASSSSQAPNEKLFF
TRBJ2-2,TRBV27,TRBD2,CASSFGGLGRGGELFF
TRBJ2-7,TRBV6-6,-,CASSHRGTGAEQYF
TRBJ1-5,TRBV7-8,-,CAGGRNQPQHF
TRBJ2-3,TRBV28,TRBD2,CASSLSGTSTDTQYF
TRBJ2-1,TRBV6-5,-,CASRFRDTGNEQFF
TRBJ2-7,TRBV5-8,TRBD1,CASRRQGGSYEQYF
TRBJ1-2,TRBV29-1,TRBD1,CSVRDRDFYGYTF
TRBJ1-2,TRBV29-1,-,CSVEVPGGLGYGYTF
TRBJ1-3,TRBV6-1,TRBD1,CASSTQGAGGNTIYF
TRBJ1-1,TRBV4-2,TRBD1,CASSQYRGRDTEAFF